This paragraph covers one T cell receptor (beta chain) sequence. This specimen belongs to a study of CD8+ T cells in alopecia areata. The germline gives CDR1 SGHDT, CDR2 YYEEEE. The CDR3 is 14 amino acids. V lost 4 bases to trimming and J lost 0 bases; unmatched junction nucleotides: 4. RNA was extracted and reverse transcribed into cDNA as the sequencing template. This table comes from immunoSEQ multiplex PCR, and its TCRdb copy is limited to in-frame clones, with some not included. The data hold 140,000 or so clones, with 62% observed a single time. The chain couples TRBV5-6 to TRBJ2-7; 7 bases are shared with TRBD1. This TCR was sampled from a human donor in good health. The specimen was CD8+ T cells sorted from blood. CDR3 coding DNA: TGTGCCAGCAGCGAACAGGGGTTCTCCTACGAGCAGTACTTC. This codes for CASSEQGFSYEQYF.